This paragraph covers one TCR beta chain sequence. No antigen is known for it. Antigen-specific CD4+ T cells were expanded with viral peptide pools in the ViraFEST assay before sequencing. Having been cultured for approximately ten days, the cells underwent CD4+ T cell isolation. People in the vaccine group had not been infected with SARS-CoV-2 before, and their nucleocapsid antibodies were negative. Using immunoSEQ multiplex PCR, the repertoire was profiled, and TCRdb retains in-frame clones only, with some absent. The profile covers about 73,000 clones, with about four fifths appearing a single time and about 2.9% taken by the ten largest. Germline V CDR1 and CDR2: KGHSH, LQKENI. This CDR3 comprises 13 residues. With 5 bases clipped from V and 2 bases from J, the junction kept 2 bases outside the gene matches. The data stem from a study of vaccination effects on CD4 cells after COVID-19. Whole-study context: Everyone in the study got two shots of either the BNT162b2 or mRNA-1273 vaccine. Findings of the study overall: Researchers report that only 1 of 255 vaccine-induced clones in healthy vaccinees cross-reacted with common cold coronaviruses.

The source was CD4+ T cells from PBMCs cultured with HCoV-NL63 spike peptides, collected before COVID-19 vaccination. This receptor was identified in a human donor who received a COVID-19 vaccine. The chain couples TRBV18 to TRBJ2-5; 7 positions match TRBD1. The CDR3 sequence is CASSSGQQETQYF. For the CDR3, the DNA is TGTGCCAGCTCATCGGGACAGCAAGAGACCCAGTACTTC.